This TCR beta chain is from a study of blood T cell repertoires in COVID-19. Turning to the study itself: PBMCs, B-cell-depleted T cells, or T cells provided the cDNA or gDNA that made up the material.

Clones were read by immunoSEQ multiplex PCR, and TCRdb kept only the in-frame ones, dropping some. The table has about 250,000 clones, roughly 85% seen once. This study enrolled people aged about 18 to 100 from around 26 US geographic areas. CDR3 length equals 12 residues. Germline CDR1 is SQVTM and CDR2 is ANQGSEA. The V end was cut by 6 bases, the J end by 4 bases, with 11 bases between. This receptor was identified in a woman aged 50 to 65 with acute COVID-19. Sequenced material: PBMCs or T cells enriched from blood (not recorded which). The chain joins TRBV29-1 to TRBJ2-3, with D maybe TRBD2 (6 bases). The CDR3 loop reads CSVMEGADTQYF. CDR3 sequence (DNA): TGCAGCGTGATGGAGGGTGCAGATACGCAGTATTTT.